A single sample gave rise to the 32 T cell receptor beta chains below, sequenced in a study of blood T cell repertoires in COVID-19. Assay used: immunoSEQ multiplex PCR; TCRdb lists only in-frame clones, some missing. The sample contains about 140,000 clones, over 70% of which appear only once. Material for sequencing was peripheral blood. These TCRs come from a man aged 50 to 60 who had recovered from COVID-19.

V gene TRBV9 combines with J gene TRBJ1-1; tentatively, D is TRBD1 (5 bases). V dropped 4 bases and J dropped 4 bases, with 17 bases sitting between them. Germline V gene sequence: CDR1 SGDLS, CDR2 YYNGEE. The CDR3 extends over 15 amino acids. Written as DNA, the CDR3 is TGTGCCAGCAGCCTAAGCTTCGGGGGGGGCACTGAAGCTTTCTTT. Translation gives CASSLSFGGGTEAFF. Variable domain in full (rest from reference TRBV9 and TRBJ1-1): DSGVTQTPKHLITATGQRVTLRCSPRSGDLSVYWYQQSLDQGLQFLIQYYNGEERAKGNILERFSAQQFPDLHSELNLSSLELGDSALYFCASSLSFGGGTEAFFGQGTRLTVV.

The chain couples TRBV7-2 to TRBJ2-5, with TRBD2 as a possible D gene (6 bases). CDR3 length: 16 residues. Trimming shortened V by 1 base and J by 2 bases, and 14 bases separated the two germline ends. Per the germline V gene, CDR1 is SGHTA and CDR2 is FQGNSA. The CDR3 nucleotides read TGTGCCAGCAGCTTAGTCGGAGGAGGGAAGCAAGAGACCCAGTACTTC. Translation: CASSLVGGGKQETQYF. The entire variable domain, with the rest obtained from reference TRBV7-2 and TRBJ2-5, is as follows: GAGVSQSPSNKVTEKGKDVELRCDPISGHTALYWYRQSLGQGLEFLIYFQGNSAPDKSGLPSDRFSAERTGGSVSTLTIQRTQQEDSAVYLCASSLVGGGKQETQYFGPGTRLLVL.

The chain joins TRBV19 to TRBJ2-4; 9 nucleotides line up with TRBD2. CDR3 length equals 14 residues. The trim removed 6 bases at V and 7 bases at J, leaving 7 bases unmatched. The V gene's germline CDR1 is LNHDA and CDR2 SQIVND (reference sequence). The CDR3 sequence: CASSISGGNNIQYF. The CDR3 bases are TGTGCCAGTAGCATCAGCGGGGGGAATAACATTCAGTACTTC.

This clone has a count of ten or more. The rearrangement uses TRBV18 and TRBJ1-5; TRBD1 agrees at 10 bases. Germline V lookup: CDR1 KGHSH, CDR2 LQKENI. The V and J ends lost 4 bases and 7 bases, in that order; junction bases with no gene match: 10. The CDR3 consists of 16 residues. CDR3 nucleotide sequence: TGTGCCAGCTCACGAGGGACCCGGGACAGGGGACAGCCCCAGCATTTT. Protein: CASSRGTRDRGQPQHF.

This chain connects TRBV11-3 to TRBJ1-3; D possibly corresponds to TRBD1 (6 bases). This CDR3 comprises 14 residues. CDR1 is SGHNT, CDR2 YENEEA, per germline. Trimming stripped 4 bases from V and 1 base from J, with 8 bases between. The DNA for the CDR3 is TGTGCCAGCAGCTCGGACAGTTCTGGAAACACCATATATTTT. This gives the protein CASSSDSSGNTIYF. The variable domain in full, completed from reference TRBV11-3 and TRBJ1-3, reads EAGVVQSPRYKIIEKKQPVAFWCNPISGHNTLYWYLQNLGQGPELLIRYENEEAVDDSQLPKDRFSAERLKGVDSTLKIQPAELGDSAVYLCASSSDSSGNTIYFGEGSWLTVV.

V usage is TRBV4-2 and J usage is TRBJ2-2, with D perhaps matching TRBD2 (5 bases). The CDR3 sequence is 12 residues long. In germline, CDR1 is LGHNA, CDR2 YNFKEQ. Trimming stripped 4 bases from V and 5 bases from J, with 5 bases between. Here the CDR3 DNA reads TGTGCCAGCAGCCCGGGAACCGGGGAGCTGTTTTTT. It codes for CASSPGTGELFF.

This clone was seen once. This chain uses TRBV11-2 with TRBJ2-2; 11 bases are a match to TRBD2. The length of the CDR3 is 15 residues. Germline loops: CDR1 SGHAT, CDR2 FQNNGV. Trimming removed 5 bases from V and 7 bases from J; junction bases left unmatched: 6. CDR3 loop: CASSNLAGGGGELFF. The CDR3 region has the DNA TGTGCCAGCAGCAACCTAGCGGGGGGTGGCGGGGAGCTGTTTTTT.

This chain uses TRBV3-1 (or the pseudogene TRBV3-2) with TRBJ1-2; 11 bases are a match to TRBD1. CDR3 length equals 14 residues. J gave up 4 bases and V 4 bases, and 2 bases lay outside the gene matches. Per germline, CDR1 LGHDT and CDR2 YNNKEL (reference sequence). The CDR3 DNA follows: TGTGCCAGCAGCCTGGGGACAGGGGGCTATGGCTACACCTTC. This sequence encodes CASSLGTGGYGYTF.

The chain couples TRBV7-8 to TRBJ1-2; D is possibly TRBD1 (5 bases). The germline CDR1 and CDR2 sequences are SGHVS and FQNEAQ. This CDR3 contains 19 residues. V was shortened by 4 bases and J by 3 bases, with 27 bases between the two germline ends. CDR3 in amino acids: CASSSLGRLGGSSHYGYTF. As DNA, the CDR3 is TGTGCCAGCAGCTCTTTGGGCCGACTGGGGGGGAGTTCGCACTATGGCTACACCTTC.

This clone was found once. The CDR3 reads CASSLSPPGRGTDTQYF. CDR3 in DNA: TGCGCCAGCAGCTTGAGCCCTCCGGGCAGGGGCACAGATACGCAGTATTTT. The chain has TRBV5-1 and TRBJ2-3, with a possible D match to TRBD1 (5 bases). V lost 1 base, J lost 1 base, and 16 bases lay in between. Germline V CDR1 and CDR2: SGHRS, YFSETQ. The CDR3 covers 17 residues.

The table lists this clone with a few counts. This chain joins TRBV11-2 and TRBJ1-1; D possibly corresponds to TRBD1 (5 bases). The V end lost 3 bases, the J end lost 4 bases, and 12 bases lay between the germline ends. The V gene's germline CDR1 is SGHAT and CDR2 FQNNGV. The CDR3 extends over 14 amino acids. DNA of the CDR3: TGTGCCAGCAGCTTTGCAGGGATCGCCACTGAAGCTTTCTTT. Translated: CASSFAGIATEAFF.

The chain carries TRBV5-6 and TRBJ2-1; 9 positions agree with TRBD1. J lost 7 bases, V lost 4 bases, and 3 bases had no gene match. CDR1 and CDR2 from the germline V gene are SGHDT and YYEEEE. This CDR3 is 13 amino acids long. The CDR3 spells CASSKDRGNEQFF. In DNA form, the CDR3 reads TGTGCCAGCAGCAAGGACAGGGGAAATGAGCAGTTCTTC.

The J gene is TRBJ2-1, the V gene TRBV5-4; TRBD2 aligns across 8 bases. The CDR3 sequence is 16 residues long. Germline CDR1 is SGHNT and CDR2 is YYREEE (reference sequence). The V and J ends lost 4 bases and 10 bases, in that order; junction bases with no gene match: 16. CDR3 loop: CASSPEVAGTAWEQFF. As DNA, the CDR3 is TGTGCCAGCAGCCCGGAGGTAGCGGGGACTGCGTGGGAGCAGTTCTTC.

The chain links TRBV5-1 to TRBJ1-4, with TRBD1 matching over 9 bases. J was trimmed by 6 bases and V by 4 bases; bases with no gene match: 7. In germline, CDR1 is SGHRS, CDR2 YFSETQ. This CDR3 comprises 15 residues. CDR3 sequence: CASSDGQGLDEKLFF. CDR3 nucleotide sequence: TGCGCCAGCAGCGACGGACAGGGGCTAGATGAAAAACTGTTTTTT.

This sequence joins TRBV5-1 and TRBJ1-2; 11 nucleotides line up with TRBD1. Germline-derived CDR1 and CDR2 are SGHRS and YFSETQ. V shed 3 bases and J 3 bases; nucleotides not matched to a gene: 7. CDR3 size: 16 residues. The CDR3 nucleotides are TGCGCCAGCAGCTCCCTCACGGGACAGGGGGACTATGGCTACACCTTC. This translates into CASSSLTGQGDYGYTF.

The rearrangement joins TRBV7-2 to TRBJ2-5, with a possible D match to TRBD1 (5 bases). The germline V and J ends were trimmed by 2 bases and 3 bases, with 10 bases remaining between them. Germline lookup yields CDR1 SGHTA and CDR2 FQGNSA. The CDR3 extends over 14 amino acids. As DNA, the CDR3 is TGTGCCAGCAGCTTAAGGTGGACAAAAGAGACCCAGTACTTC. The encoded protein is CASSLRWTKETQYF.

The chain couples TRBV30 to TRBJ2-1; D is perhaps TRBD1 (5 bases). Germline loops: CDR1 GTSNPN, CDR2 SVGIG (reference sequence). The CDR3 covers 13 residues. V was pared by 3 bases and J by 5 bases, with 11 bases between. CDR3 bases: TGTGCCTGGAGCTTGTTCAGGGACAATGAGCAGTTCTTC. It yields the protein CAWSLFRDNEQFF. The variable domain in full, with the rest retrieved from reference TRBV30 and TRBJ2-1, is SQTIHQWPATLVQPVGSPLSLECTVEGTSNPNLYWYRQAAGRGLQLLFYSVGIGQISSEVPQNLSASRPQDRQFILSSKKLLLSDSGFYLCAWSLFRDNEQFFGPGTRLTVL.

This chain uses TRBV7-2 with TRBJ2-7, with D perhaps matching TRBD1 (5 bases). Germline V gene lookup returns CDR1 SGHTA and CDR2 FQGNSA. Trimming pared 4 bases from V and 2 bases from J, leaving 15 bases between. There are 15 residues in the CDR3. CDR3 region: CASSSDISFPYEQYF. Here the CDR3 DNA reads TGTGCCAGCAGCTCGGACATCTCCTTCCCCTACGAGCAGTACTTC.

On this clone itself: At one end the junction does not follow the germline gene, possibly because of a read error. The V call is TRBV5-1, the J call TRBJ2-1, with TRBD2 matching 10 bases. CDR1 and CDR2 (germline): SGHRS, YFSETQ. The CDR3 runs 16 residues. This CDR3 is CARSHLSGGVQGEQFF. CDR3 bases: TGCGCCCGCAGCCACTTAAGCGGGGGGGTTCAGGGCGAGCAGTTCTTC.

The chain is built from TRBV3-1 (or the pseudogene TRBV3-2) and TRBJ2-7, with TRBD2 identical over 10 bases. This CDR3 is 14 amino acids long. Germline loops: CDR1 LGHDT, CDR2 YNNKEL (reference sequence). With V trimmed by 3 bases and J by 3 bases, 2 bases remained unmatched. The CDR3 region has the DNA TGTGCCAGCAGCCAGACTAGCGGGTACTACGAGCAGTACTTC. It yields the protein CASSQTSGYYEQYF.

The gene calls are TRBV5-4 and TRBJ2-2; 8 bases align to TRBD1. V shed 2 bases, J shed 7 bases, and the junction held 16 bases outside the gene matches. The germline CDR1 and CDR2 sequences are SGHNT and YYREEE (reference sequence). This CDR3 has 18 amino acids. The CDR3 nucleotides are TGTGCCAGCAGCTTTATTTTTGGCGGACAGGGTTTTCACGGGGAGCTGTTTTTT. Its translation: CASSFIFGGQGFHGELFF. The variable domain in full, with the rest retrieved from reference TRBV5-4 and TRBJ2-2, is ETGVTQSPTHLIKTRGQQVTLRCSSQSGHNTVSWYQQALGQGPQFIFQYYREEENGRGNFPPRFSGLQFPNYSSELNVNALELDDSALYLCASSFIFGGQGFHGELFFGEGSRLTVL.

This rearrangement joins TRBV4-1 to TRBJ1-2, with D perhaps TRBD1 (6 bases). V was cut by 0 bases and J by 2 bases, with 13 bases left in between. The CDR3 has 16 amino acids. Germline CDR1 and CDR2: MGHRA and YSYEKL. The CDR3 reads CASSQDHRTVNYGYTF. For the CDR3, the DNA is TGCGCCAGCAGCCAAGATCACCGGACAGTAAACTATGGCTACACCTTC.

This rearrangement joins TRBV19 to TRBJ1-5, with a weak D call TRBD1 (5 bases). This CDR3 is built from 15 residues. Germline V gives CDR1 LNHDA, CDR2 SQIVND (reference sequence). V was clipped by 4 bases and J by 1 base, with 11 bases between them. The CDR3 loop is CASSRSGLSNQPQHF. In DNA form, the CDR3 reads TGTGCCAGTAGTAGATCAGGGTTAAGCAATCAGCCCCAGCATTTT.

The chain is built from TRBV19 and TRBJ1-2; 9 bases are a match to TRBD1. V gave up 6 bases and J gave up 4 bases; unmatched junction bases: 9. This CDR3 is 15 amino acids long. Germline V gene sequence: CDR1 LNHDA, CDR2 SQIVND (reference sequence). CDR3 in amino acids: CASSIRGQGSYGYTF. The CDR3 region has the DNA TGTGCCAGTAGCATAAGGGGACAGGGATCCTATGGCTACACCTTC.

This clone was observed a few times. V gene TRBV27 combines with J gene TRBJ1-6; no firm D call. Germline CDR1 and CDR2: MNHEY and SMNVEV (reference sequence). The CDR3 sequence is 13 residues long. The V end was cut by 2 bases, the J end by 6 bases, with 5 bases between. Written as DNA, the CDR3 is TGTGCCAGCAGTTTACAGGTTAATTCACCCCTCCACTTT. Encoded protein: CASSLQVNSPLHF.

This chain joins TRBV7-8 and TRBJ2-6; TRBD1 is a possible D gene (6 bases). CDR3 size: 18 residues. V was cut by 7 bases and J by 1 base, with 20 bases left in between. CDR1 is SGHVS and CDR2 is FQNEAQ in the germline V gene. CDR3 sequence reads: CASTTRPQGSSGANVLTF. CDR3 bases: TGTGCCAGCACCACAAGACCACAGGGATCTTCTGGGGCCAACGTCCTGACTTTC.

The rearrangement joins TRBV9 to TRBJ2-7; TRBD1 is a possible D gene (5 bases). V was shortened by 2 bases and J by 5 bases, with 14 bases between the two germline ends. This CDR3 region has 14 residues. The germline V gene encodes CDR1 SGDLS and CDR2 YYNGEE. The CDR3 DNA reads TGTGCCAGCAGCGTTTCCCTGCAGGGAAACGAGCAGTACTTC. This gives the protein CASSVSLQGNEQYF.

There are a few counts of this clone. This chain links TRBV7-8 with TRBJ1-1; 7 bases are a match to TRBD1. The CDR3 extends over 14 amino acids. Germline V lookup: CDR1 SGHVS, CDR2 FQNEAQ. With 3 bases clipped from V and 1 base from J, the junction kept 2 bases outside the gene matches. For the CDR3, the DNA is TGTGCCAGCAGCTTTGGGACAGAGAACACTGAAGCTTTCTTT. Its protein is CASSFGTENTEAFF.

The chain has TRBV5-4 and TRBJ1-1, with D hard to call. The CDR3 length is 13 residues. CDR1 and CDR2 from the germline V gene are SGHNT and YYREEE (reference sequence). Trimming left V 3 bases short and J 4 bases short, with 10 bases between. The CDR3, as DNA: TGTGCCAGCAGCTACCCATCGGGCACTGAAGCTTTCTTT. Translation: CASSYPSGTEAFF. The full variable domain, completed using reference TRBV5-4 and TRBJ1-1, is ETGVTQSPTHLIKTRGQQVTLRCSSQSGHNTVSWYQQALGQGPQFIFQYYREEENGRGNFPPRFSGLQFPNYSSELNVNALELDDSALYLCASSYPSGTEAFFGQGTRLTVV.

The CDR3 DNA reads TGTGCCAGCAGCCCTGGGACAGGGGGCGGCGGCTATGGCTACACCTTC. This sequence encodes CASSPGTGGGGYGYTF. The chain is built from TRBV3-1 (or the pseudogene TRBV3-2) and TRBJ1-2; TRBD1 agrees at 12 bases. V shed 4 bases, J shed 4 bases, and the junction held 7 bases outside the gene matches. From germline, CDR1 is LGHDT and CDR2 YNNKEL (reference sequence). The CDR3 has 16 residues.

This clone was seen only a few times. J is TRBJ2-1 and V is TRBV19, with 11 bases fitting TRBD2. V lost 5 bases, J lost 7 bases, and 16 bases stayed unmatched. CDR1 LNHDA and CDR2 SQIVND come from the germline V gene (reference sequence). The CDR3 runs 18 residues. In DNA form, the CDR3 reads TGTGCCAGTAGTGAAGGACGGTTTAGCGGGGGGGCTAAGAATGAGCAGTTCTTC. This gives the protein CASSEGRFSGGAKNEQFF.

DNA of the CDR3: TGTGCCAGCAGCCGTTCCGCGGCGGGGAATAATGAAAAACTGTTTTTT. Translating it yields CASSRSAAGNNEKLFF. The V gene is TRBV4-2, the J gene TRBJ1-4, with D unresolved. The CDR3 extends over 16 amino acids. Trimming took off 4 bases at V and 4 bases at J, with 16 bases between the two ends. Looked up from germline, CDR1 is LGHNA and CDR2 is YNFKEQ.